This TCR beta chain was sequenced in a study of T cells in Graves' hyperthyroidism and ophthalmopathy. Details on this clonotype: The target antigen is unknown. A much more abundant neighbour one base away suggests this may be a read error.

RNA transcripts served as the template for amplifying TCR beta CDR3 regions. Using the HTBI primer set, a first-round RT-PCR was run on the TCR CDR3. From the multiplex PCR reads, TCRdb called clonotypes with MiXCR, one entry per CDR3 protein. The profile covers approximately 400,000 distinct CDR3 sequences, with around 15% appearing a single time and around 19% taken by the ten largest. Points from the study as a whole: Most expanded thyroid clonotypes above 0.001 also appeared in blood.

CDR3 length equals 14 residues. Trimming removed 3 bases from V and 5 bases from J, with 13 bases in between. Germline V gene data show CDR1 as LGHDT and CDR2 as YNNKEL (reference sequence). Sequencing was carried out using blood. The chain links TRBV3-1 to TRBJ1-1, with no clear D. This clonotype originated in a woman in her twenties or thirties with Graves' ophthalmopathy. The CDR3: CASSQGDARTEAFF. The CDR3 nucleotides read TGTGCCAGCAGCCAGGGTGACGCGAGGACTGAAGCTTTCTTT.